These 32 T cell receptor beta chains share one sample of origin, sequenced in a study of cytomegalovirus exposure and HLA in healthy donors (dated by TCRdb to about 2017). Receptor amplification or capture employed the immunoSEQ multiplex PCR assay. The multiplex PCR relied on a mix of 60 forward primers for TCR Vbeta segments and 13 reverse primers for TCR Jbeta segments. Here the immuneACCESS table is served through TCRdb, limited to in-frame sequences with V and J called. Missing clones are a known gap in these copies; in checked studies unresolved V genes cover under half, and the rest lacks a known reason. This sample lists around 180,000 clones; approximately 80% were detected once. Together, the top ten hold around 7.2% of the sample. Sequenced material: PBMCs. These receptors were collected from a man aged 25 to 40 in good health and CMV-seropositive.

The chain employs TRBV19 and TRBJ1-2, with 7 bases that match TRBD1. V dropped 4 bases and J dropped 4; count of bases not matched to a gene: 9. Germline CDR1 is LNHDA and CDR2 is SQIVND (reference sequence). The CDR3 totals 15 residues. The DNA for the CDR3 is TGTGCCAGTAGTACGACAGGGTTTGGACTCTATGGCTACACCTTC. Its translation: CASSTTGFGLYGYTF.

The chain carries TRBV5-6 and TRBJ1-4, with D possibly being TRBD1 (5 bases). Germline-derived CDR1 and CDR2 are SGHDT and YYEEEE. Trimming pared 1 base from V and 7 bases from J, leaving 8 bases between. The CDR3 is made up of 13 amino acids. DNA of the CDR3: TGTGCCAGCAGCTTGTGGGGCCGTGAAAAACTGTTTTTT. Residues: CASSLWGREKLFF.

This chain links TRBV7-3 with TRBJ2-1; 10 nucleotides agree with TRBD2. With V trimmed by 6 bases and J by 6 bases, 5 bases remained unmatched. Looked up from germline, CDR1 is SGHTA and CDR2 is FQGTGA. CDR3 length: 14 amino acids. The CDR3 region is CASSASGSSNEQFF. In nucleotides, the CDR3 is TGTGCCAGCAGTGCTAGCGGGAGTTCCAATGAGCAGTTCTTC.

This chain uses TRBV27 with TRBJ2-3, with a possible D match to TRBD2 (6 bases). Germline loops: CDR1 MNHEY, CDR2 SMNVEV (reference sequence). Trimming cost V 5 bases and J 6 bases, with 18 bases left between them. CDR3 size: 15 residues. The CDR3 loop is CASSMERALRDTQYF. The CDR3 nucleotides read TGTGCCAGCAGTATGGAGCGGGCTCTGAGGGATACGCAGTATTTT.

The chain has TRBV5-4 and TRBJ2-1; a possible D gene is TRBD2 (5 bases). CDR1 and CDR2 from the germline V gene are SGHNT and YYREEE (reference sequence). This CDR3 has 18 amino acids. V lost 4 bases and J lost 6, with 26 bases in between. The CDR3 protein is CASSQTPLLAGPGNEQFF. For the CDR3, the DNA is TGTGCCAGCAGCCAAACGCCCTTGCTAGCCGGTCCTGGCAATGAGCAGTTCTTC.

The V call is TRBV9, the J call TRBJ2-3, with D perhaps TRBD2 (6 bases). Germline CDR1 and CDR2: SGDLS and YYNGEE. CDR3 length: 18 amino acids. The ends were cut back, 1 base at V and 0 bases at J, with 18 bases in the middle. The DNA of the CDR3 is TGTGCCAGCAGCGTAAACACACGGCTAGCGCCTAGCACAGATACGCAGTATTTT. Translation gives CASSVNTRLAPSTDTQYF.

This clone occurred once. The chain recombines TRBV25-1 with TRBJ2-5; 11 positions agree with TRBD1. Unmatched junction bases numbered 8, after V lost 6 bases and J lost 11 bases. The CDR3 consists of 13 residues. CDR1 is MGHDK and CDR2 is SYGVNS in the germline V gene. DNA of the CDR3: TGTGCCAGCAGGGGACAGGGGGTCGGGGAGCAGTACTTC. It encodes CASRGQGVGEQYF.

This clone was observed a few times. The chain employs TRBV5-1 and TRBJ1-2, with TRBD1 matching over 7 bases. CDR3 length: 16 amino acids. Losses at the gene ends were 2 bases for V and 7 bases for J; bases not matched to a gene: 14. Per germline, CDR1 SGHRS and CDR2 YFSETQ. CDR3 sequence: CASSLADGEGAGGYTF. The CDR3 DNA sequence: TGCGCCAGCAGCTTAGCCGATGGAGAGGGGGCAGGTGGCTACACCTTC.

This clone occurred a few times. The CDR3 protein is CASRLGENYGYTF. CDR3 DNA sequence: TGTGCCAGCCGCCTAGGAGAAAACTATGGCTACACCTTC. V gene TRBV6-4 combines with J gene TRBJ1-2, with D unresolved. V lost 8 bases to trimming and J lost 2 bases, with 12 bases between them. Germline V CDR1 and CDR2: MRHNA, SNTAGT. The length of the CDR3 is 13 residues.

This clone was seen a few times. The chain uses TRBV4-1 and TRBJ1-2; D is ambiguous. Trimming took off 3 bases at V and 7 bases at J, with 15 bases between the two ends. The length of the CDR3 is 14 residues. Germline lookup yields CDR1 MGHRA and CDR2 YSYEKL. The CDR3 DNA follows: TGCGCCAGCAGCCAGGGCCCGTTGGCCCGTGGCTACACCTTC. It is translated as CASSQGPLARGYTF.

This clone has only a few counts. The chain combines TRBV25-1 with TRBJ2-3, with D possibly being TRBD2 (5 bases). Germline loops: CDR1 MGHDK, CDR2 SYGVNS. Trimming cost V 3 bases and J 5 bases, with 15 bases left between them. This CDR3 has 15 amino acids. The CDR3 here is CASSDIPGRGDTQYF. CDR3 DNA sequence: TGTGCCAGCAGTGATATCCCGGGAAGAGGAGATACGCAGTATTTT.

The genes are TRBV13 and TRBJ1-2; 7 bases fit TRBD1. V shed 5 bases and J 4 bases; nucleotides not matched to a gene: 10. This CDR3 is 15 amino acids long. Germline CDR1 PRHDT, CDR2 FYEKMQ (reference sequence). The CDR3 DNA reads TGTGCCAGCAGCCTTAGGAACAGGGGCTCCTATGGCTACACCTTC. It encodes CASSLRNRGSYGYTF.

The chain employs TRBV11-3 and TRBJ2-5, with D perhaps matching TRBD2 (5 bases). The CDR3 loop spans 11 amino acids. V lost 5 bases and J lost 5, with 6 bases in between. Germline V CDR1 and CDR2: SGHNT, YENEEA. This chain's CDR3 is CASSERETQYF. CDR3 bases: TGTGCCAGCAGCGAGCGGGAGACCCAGTACTTC.

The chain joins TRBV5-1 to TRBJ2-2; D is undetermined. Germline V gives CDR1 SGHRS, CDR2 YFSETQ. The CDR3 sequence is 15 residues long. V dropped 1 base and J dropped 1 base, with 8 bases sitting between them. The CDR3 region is CASSLSVGNTGELFF. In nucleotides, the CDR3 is TGCGCCAGCAGCTTGTCGGTCGGGAACACCGGGGAGCTGTTTTTT. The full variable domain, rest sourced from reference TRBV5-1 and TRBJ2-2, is KAGVTQTPRYLIKTRGQQVTLSCSPISGHRSVSWYQQTPGQGLQFLFEYFSETQRNKGNFPGRFSGRQFSNSRSEMNVSTLELGDSALYLCASSLSVGNTGELFFGEGSRLTVL.

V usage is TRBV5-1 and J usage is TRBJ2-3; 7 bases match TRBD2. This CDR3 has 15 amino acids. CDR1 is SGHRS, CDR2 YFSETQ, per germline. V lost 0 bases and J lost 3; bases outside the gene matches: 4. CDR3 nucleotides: TGCGCCAGCAGCTTGGCCGGCGGGAGAACAGATACGCAGTATTTT. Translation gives CASSLAGGRTDTQYF. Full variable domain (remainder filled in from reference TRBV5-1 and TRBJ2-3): KAGVTQTPRYLIKTRGQQVTLSCSPISGHRSVSWYQQTPGQGLQFLFEYFSETQRNKGNFPGRFSGRQFSNSRSEMNVSTLELGDSALYLCASSLAGGRTDTQYFGPGTRLTVL.

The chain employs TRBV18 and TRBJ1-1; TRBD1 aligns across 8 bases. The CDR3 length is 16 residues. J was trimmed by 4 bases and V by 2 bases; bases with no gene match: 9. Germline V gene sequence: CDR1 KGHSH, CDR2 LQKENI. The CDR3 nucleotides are TGTGCCAGCTCACCAGCGAAAGGACAGGGCGGCACTGAAGCTTTCTTT. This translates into CASSPAKGQGGTEAFF. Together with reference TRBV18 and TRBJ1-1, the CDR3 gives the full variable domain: NAGVMQNPRHLVRRRGQEARLRCSPMKGHSHVYWYRQLPEEGLKFMVYLQKENIIDESGMPKERFSAEFPKEGPSILRIQQVVRGDSAAYFCASSPAKGQGGTEAFFGQGTRLTVV.

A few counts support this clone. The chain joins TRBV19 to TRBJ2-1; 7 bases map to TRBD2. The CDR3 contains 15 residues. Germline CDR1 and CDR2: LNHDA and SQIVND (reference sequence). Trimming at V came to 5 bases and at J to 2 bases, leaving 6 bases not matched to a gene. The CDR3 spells CASSLVGGAYNEQFF. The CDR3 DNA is TGTGCCAGTAGTTTGGTGGGAGGGGCCTACAATGAGCAGTTCTTC.

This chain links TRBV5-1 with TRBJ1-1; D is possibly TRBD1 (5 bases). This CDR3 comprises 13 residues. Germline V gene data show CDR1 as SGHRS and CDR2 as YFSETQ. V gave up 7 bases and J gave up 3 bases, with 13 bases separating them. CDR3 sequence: CASRMGGDTEAFF. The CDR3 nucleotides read TGCGCCAGCCGCATGGGGGGAGACACTGAAGCTTTCTTT.

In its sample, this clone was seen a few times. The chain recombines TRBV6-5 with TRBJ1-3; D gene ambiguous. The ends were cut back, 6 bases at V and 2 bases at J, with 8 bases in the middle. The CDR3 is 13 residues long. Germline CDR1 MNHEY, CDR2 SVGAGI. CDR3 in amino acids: CASRHQTGNTIYF. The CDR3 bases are TGTGCCAGCAGACACCAGACTGGAAACACCATATATTTT.

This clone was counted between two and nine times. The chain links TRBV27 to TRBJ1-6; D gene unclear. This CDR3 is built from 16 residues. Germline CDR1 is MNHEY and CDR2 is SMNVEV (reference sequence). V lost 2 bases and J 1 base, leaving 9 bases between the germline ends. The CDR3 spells CASSLVGISYNSPLHF. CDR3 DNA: TGTGCCAGCAGTTTAGTCGGGATATCCTATAATTCACCCCTCCACTTT.

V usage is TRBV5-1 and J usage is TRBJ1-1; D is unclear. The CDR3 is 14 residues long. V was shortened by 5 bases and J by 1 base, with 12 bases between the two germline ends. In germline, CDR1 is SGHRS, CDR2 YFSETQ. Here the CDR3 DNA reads TGCGCCAGCAGACTAGATGCGGCGAACACTGAAGCTTTCTTT. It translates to CASRLDAANTEAFF.

The CDR3 bases are TGTGCCAGAAGCGGGTACTTCCGGGATACTAACAATGAGCAGTTCTTC. Protein sequence: CARSGYFRDTNNEQFF. The chain has TRBV5-3 and TRBJ2-1; D may be TRBD2 (5 bases). TRBV5-3 is given ORF status, its function remaining uncertain. This CDR3 contains 16 residues. Between the trimmed V and J ends, which lost 4 bases and 5 bases, there was a span of 19 bases.

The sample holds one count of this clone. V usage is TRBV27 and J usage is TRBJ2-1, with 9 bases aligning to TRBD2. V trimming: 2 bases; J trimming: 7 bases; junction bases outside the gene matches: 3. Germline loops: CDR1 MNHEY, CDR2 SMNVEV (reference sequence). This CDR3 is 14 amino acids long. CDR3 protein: CASSLASGGNEQFF. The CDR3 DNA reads TGTGCCAGCAGTTTAGCCAGCGGGGGGAATGAGCAGTTCTTC.

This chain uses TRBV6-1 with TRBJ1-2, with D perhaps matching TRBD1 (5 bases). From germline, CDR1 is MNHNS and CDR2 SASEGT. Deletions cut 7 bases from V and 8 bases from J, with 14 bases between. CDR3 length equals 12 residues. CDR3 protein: CASISGLGGYTF. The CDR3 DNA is TGTGCCAGCATCTCAGGGCTAGGCGGCTACACCTTC.

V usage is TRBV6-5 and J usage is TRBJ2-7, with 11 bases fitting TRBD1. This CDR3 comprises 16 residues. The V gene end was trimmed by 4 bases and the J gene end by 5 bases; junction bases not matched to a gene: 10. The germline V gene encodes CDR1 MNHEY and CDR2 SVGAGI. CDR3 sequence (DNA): TGTGCCAGCAGTTCAAGAGGACGGACAGGGGGCAACGAGCAGTACTTC. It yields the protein CASSSRGRTGGNEQYF.

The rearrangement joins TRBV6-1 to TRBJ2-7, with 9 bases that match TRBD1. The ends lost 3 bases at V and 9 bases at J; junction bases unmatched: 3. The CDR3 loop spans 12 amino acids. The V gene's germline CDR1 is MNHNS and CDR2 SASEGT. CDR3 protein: CASSEGTGLQYF. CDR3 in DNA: TGTGCCAGCAGTGAGGGGACAGGGTTGCAGTACTTC.

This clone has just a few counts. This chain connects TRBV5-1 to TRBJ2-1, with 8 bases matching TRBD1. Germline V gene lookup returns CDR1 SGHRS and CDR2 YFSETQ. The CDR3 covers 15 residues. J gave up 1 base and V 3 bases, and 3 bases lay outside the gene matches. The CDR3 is CASSWTGRSYNEQFF. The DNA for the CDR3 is TGCGCCAGCAGCTGGACAGGGAGGTCCTACAATGAGCAGTTCTTC.

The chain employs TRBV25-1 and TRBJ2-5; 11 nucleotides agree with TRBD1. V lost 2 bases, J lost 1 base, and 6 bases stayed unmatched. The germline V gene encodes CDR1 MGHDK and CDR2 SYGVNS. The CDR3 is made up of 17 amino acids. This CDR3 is CASSEVLGTGGQETQYF. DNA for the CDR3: TGTGCCAGCAGTGAAGTTCTTGGGACAGGGGGCCAAGAGACCCAGTACTTC. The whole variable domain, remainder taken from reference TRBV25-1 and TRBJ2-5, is EADIYQTPRYLVIGTGKKITLECSQTMGHDKMYWYQQDPGMELHLIHYSYGVNSTEKGDLSSESTVSRIRTEHFPLTLESARPSHTSQYLCASSEVLGTGGQETQYFGPGTRLLVL.

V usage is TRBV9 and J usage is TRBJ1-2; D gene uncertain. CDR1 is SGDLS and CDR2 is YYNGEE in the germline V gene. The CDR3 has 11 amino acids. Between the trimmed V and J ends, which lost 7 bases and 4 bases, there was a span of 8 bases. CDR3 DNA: TGTGCCAGCCGGCAGGCCTATGGCTACACCTTC. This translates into CASRQAYGYTF.

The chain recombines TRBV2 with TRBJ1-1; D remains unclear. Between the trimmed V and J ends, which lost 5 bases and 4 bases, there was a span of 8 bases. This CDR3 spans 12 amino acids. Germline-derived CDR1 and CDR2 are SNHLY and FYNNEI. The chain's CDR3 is CASSYSSTEAFF. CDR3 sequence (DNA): TGTGCCAGCAGTTACTCAAGCACTGAAGCTTTCTTT.

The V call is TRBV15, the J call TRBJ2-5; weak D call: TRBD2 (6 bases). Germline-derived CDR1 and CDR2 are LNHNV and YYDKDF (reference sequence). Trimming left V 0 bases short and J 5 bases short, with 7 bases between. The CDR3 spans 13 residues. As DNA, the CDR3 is TGTGCCACCAGCAGAGATCGGGGGGAGACCCAGTACTTC. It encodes CATSRDRGETQYF.

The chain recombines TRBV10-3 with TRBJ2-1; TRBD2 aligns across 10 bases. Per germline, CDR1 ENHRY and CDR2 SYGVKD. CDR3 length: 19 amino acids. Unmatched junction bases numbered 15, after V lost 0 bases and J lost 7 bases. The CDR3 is CAISESRTSGSHGGNEQFF. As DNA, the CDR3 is TGTGCCATCAGTGAGTCGAGGACTAGCGGTTCCCACGGGGGGAATGAGCAGTTCTTC.